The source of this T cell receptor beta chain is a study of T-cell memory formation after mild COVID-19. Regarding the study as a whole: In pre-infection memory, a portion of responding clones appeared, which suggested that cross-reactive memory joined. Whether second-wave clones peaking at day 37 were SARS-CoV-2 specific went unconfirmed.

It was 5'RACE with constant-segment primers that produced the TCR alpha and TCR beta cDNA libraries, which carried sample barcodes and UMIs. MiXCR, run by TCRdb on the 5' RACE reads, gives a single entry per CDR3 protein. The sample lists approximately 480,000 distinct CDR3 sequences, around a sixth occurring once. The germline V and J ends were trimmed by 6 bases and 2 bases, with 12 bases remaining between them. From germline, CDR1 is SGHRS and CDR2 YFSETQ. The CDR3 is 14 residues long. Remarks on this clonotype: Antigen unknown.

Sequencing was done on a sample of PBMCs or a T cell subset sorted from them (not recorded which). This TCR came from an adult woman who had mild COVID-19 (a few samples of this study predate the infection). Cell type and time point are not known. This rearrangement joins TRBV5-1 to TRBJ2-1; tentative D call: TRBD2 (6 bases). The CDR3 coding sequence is TGCGCCAGCAAATCAGGCGGGACCTACAATGAGCAGTTCTTC. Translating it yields CASKSGGTYNEQFF.